The clone carrying this T cell receptor (beta chain) was observed a handful of times. Its antigen remains unidentified. Only healthy Caucasians were included as donors. This record comes from a study of identical twins. The CDR3 runs 15 residues. V lost 7 bases and J lost 7, with 20 bases in between. cDNA molecules carried unique molecular identifiers, and template switching added a universal primer site. MiXCR, run by TCRdb on the 5' RACE reads, gives a single entry per CDR3 protein. The table has 200,000 to 250,000 distinct CDR3 sequences, about 11% seen once. Study-wide findings and caveats: Findings depended on cross-sectional statistics rather than tracking the same donors.

This clonotype was obtained from a man aged 50 to 60 in good health. The chain combines TRBV12-3 or TRBV12-4 with TRBJ2-1; D is possibly TRBD1 or TRBD2 (5 bases each). Sequencing was carried out using memory T cells sorted from blood. This chain's CDR3 is CASNALRDAANEQFF. CDR3 DNA sequence: TGTGCCAGCAACGCACTCCGGGACGCAGCTAATGAGCAGTTCTTC.